A selection of T cell receptor beta chains follows, all from one sample in a study of cytomegalovirus exposure and HLA in healthy donors. The table came from immunoSEQ multiplex PCR; TCRdb's copy has only in-frame clones and leaves some out. The data show about 130,000 clones, with 80% seen just once and over 2% held by the top ten. Sequencing input: PBMCs. The receptors were sampled from a man aged 25 to 40 in good health and CMV-seronegative. The CDR3 runs from the conserved cysteine through the conserved F or W. Each record gives: J gene, V gene, clone size, D gene, CDR3 DNA, CDR3 protein. The D gene is left open where the match is weak. Size is omitted from some rows. Given values are once, few, many or a class for expanded clones.

j_call: TRBJ1-2
v_call: TRBV19
clone_size: .
d_call: .
cdr3_nt: TGTGCCAGTAGTATCCTCCGCAGTGATGGCTACACCTTC
cdr3_aa: CASSILRSDGYTF

j_call: TRBJ2-7
v_call: TRBV10-2
clone_size: .
d_call: TRBD2
cdr3_nt: TGCGCCAGCAGTGAGTCTGTAGTAAAAGTAGCGGGGGACTACGAGCAGTACTTC
cdr3_aa: CASSESVVKVAGDYEQYF

j_call: TRBJ2-1
v_call: TRBV2
clone_size: .
d_call: .
cdr3_nt: TGTGCCAGCAAATCGAGCGGCCCAGAGCAGTTCTTC
cdr3_aa: CASKSSGPEQFF

j_call: TRBJ2-1
v_call: TRBV27
clone_size: once
d_call: TRBD2
cdr3_nt: TGTGCCAGCAGTGGACTAGCGGGACCCACTAATGAGCAGTTCTTC
cdr3_aa: CASSGLAGPTNEQFF

j_call: TRBJ1-1
v_call: TRBV7-9
clone_size: .
d_call: .
cdr3_nt: TGTTCCAGCAGCCCTCGTGGGGCAGGGGTGAACACTGAAGCTTTCTTT
cdr3_aa: CSSSPRGAGVNTEAFF

j_call: TRBJ2-1
v_call: TRBV29-1
clone_size: .
d_call: TRBD2
cdr3_nt: TGCAGCGTTGAAGATCGACTAGCGGCTGGGGGCTCCTACAATGAGCAGTTCTTC
cdr3_aa: CSVEDRLAAGGSYNEQFF

j_call: TRBJ1-5
v_call: TRBV15
clone_size: .
d_call: .
cdr3_nt: TGTGCCACCAGCAGAGAGATTGGGCAGTTCAACAATCAGCCCCAGCATTTT
cdr3_aa: CATSREIGQFNNQPQHF

j_call: TRBJ1-2
v_call: TRBV6-5
clone_size: .
d_call: TRBD1
cdr3_nt: TGTGCCAGCAGTTACTCAACAGGGGGTAATTATGGCTACACCTTC
cdr3_aa: CASSYSTGGNYGYTF

j_call: TRBJ2-7
v_call: TRBV28
clone_size: .
d_call: .
cdr3_nt: TGTGCCAGCAGTTCAACCTTTGTTATTCGGGTCTCCTCACATAGCTCCTACGAGCAGTACTTC
cdr3_aa: CASSSTFVIRVSSHSSYEQYF

j_call: TRBJ2-1
v_call: TRBV30
clone_size: .
d_call: TRBD2
cdr3_nt: TGTGCCTGGAGTGTAATGGGACTAGTAATCAATGAGCAGTTCTTC
cdr3_aa: CAWSVMGLVINEQFF

j_call: TRBJ2-4
v_call: TRBV28
clone_size: .
d_call: .
cdr3_nt: TGTGCCAGCAGTTTCAGGGGCTCCGCCAAAAACATTCAGTACTTC
cdr3_aa: CASSFRGSAKNIQYF

j_call: TRBJ2-7
v_call: TRBV25-1
clone_size: .
d_call: TRBD2
cdr3_nt: TGTGCCAGCAGTGATTCGACTAGCGTCGAAGACGAGCAGTACTTC
cdr3_aa: CASSDSTSVEDEQYF

j_call: TRBJ2-7
v_call: TRBV28
clone_size: once
d_call: TRBD1
cdr3_nt: TGTGCCAGCGGCTACAGGGGCACCCACGAGCAGTACTTC
cdr3_aa: CASGYRGTHEQYF

j_call: TRBJ1-2
v_call: TRBV5-1
clone_size: .
d_call: .
cdr3_nt: TGCGCCAGCAGCTTTTATACAGGGCTAGGGGGTAACTATGGCTACACCTTC
cdr3_aa: CASSFYTGLGGNYGYTF

j_call: TRBJ2-7
v_call: TRBV18
clone_size: .
d_call: .
cdr3_nt: TGTGCCAGCTCACGGTCGGCAGGGGAGATCGACGAGCAGTACTTC
cdr3_aa: CASSRSAGEIDEQYF

j_call: TRBJ1-3
v_call: TRBV18
clone_size: .
d_call: TRBD1
cdr3_nt: TGTGCCAGCTCACCAACGACAGGGTCTGGAAACACCATATATTTT
cdr3_aa: CASSPTTGSGNTIYF

j_call: TRBJ1-1
v_call: TRBV7-9
clone_size: once
d_call: .
cdr3_nt: TGTTCCAGCAGCTTAGCCAGTGGGACATTGAACACTGAAGCTTTCTTT
cdr3_aa: CSSSLASGTLNTEAFF

j_call: TRBJ1-2
v_call: TRBV5-5
clone_size: .
d_call: .
cdr3_nt: TGTGCCAGCAGCCGACAGGAGCCCTATGGCTACACCTTC
cdr3_aa: CASSRQEPYGYTF

j_call: TRBJ1-5
v_call: TRBV5-1
clone_size: .
d_call: .
cdr3_nt: TGCGCCAGCAGCTTCGGCGGGGGCGCGTATCAGCCCCAGCATTTT
cdr3_aa: CASSFGGGAYQPQHF

j_call: TRBJ1-2
v_call: TRBV28
clone_size: .
d_call: TRBD1
cdr3_nt: TGTGCCAGCAGTTCACAGGGGGCAGACAACGGAGGCTACACCTTC
cdr3_aa: CASSSQGADNGGYTF

j_call: TRBJ2-6
v_call: TRBV6-1
clone_size: .
d_call: TRBD1
cdr3_nt: TGTGCCAGCAGTGAAATTTGGCGGGACAGGGTCTCTGGGGCCAACGTCCTGACTTTC
cdr3_aa: CASSEIWRDRVSGANVLTF

j_call: TRBJ2-5
v_call: TRBV19
clone_size: .
d_call: .
cdr3_nt: TGTGCCAGTAGTATAGATTCGGGGGGCTGGAAGACCCAGTACTTC
cdr3_aa: CASSIDSGGWKTQYF

j_call: TRBJ2-1
v_call: TRBV4-2
clone_size: .
d_call: TRBD2
cdr3_nt: TGTGCCAGCAGCCAAGATACTAGCGTCAATGAGCAGTTCTTC
cdr3_aa: CASSQDTSVNEQFF

j_call: TRBJ1-3
v_call: TRBV27
clone_size: .
d_call: .
cdr3_nt: TGTGCCAGCAGTTTACGAGGGCCGCAAGGCTCTGGAAACACCATATATTTT
cdr3_aa: CASSLRGPQGSGNTIYF

j_call: TRBJ2-5
v_call: TRBV7-9
clone_size: few
d_call: TRBD2
cdr3_nt: TGTTCCAGCGGACGGGAGGGAGAGACCCAGTACTTC
cdr3_aa: CSSGREGETQYF

j_call: TRBJ2-1
v_call: TRBV27
clone_size: .
d_call: .
cdr3_nt: TGTGCCAGCAGTTTAAACGTAGGGGAAATCTCCTACAATGAGCAGTTCTTC
cdr3_aa: CASSLNVGEISYNEQFF

j_call: TRBJ2-2
v_call: TRBV2
clone_size: .
d_call: .
cdr3_nt: TGTGCCAGCAGCCCATGGGGCATACCGGGGGAGCTGTTTTTT
cdr3_aa: CASSPWGIPGELFF

j_call: TRBJ1-4
v_call: TRBV27
clone_size: .
d_call: TRBD1
cdr3_nt: TGTGCCAGCAGTTTGGACAGGGTGGTTGAAAAACTGTTTTTT
cdr3_aa: CASSLDRVVEKLFF

j_call: TRBJ2-7
v_call: TRBV5-4
clone_size: .
d_call: .
cdr3_nt: TGTGCCAGCAGCTTGCAGTGGCGGGGCTCCTACGAGCAGTACTTC
cdr3_aa: CASSLQWRGSYEQYF

j_call: TRBJ1-3
v_call: TRBV30
clone_size: few
d_call: .
cdr3_nt: TGTGCCTGGAGCCGGACAACCTCTGGAAACACCATATATTTT
cdr3_aa: CAWSRTTSGNTIYF

j_call: TRBJ2-1
v_call: TRBV7-9
clone_size: .
d_call: TRBD2
cdr3_nt: TGTGCCAGCACCGGGGGGGTCGCCTACAATGAGCAGTTCTTC
cdr3_aa: CASTGGVAYNEQFF

j_call: TRBJ2-7
v_call: TRBV5-5
clone_size: .
d_call: .
cdr3_nt: TGTGCCAGCAGCTTGGGCGACACCAATTCCTACGAGCAGTACTTC
cdr3_aa: CASSLGDTNSYEQYF

j_call: TRBJ2-1
v_call: TRBV7-8
clone_size: .
d_call: .
cdr3_nt: TGTGCCAGCAGCCTGGCTAGCGTCGATGAGCAGTTCTTC
cdr3_aa: CASSLASVDEQFF

j_call: TRBJ1-2
v_call: TRBV10-2
clone_size: .
d_call: TRBD1
cdr3_nt: TGCGCCAGCAGCGCCGAGCTCGGACAGGGGGTCTATGGCTACACCTTC
cdr3_aa: CASSAELGQGVYGYTF

j_call: TRBJ1-2
v_call: TRBV7-2
clone_size: .
d_call: .
cdr3_nt: TGTGCCAGCAGCTTAGAACCGAACTATGTGAATGGCTACACCTTC
cdr3_aa: CASSLEPNYVNGYTF

j_call: TRBJ2-1
v_call: TRBV5-4
clone_size: few
d_call: TRBD2
cdr3_nt: TGCGCCAGCAGCTTGGCCCTACCAGCGGGAGCTGAGCAGTTCTTC
cdr3_aa: CASSLALPAGAEQFF

j_call: TRBJ1-1
v_call: TRBV7-2
clone_size: .
d_call: .
cdr3_nt: TGTGCCAGCAGCTGGTCGACTGGGAACACTGAAGCTTTCTTT
cdr3_aa: CASSWSTGNTEAFF

j_call: TRBJ2-7
v_call: TRBV5-1
clone_size: .
d_call: .
cdr3_nt: TGCGCCAGCAGCCCTGGGACAATCGAGCAGTACTTC
cdr3_aa: CASSPGTIEQYF

j_call: TRBJ2-5
v_call: TRBV28
clone_size: .
d_call: TRBD2
cdr3_nt: TGTGCCAGCACCTCCCTAGCGGGAGAGGGAGAGACCCAGTACTTC
cdr3_aa: CASTSLAGEGETQYF

j_call: TRBJ2-6
v_call: TRBV2
clone_size: .
d_call: .
cdr3_nt: TGTGCCAGCACAGGAGGAGGTGGGGCCAACGTCCTGACTTTC
cdr3_aa: CASTGGGGANVLTF

j_call: TRBJ1-5
v_call: TRBV19
clone_size: few
d_call: TRBD1
cdr3_nt: TGTGCCAGTAGGGACAGGGGGCTGACTCATAGCAATCAGCCCCAGCATTTT
cdr3_aa: CASRDRGLTHSNQPQHF

j_call: TRBJ2-1
v_call: TRBV5-4
clone_size: .
d_call: TRBD2
cdr3_nt: TGTGCCAGCAGCGGGGGACTAGACTATGAGCAGTTCTTC
cdr3_aa: CASSGGLDYEQFF

j_call: TRBJ2-1
v_call: TRBV11-2
clone_size: .
d_call: .
cdr3_nt: TGTGCCAGCAGCTTAGTTCAGTACAATGAGCAGTTCTTC
cdr3_aa: CASSLVQYNEQFF

j_call: TRBJ1-5
v_call: TRBV10-2
clone_size: .
d_call: .
cdr3_nt: TGCGCCAGCAAGGGGCAGGGGAATCAGCCCCAGCATTTT
cdr3_aa: CASKGQGNQPQHF

j_call: TRBJ2-2
v_call: TRBV6-4
clone_size: .
d_call: TRBD1
cdr3_nt: TGTGCCTATTGGGACAGGGAAACCGGGGAGCTGTTTTTT
cdr3_aa: CAYWDRETGELFF

j_call: TRBJ2-1
v_call: TRBV27
clone_size: .
d_call: .
cdr3_nt: TGTGCCAGCAGTCGGGGTTCCTACAATGAGCAGTTCTTC
cdr3_aa: CASSRGSYNEQFF

j_call: TRBJ2-7
v_call: TRBV29-1
clone_size: .
d_call: TRBD2
cdr3_nt: TGCAGCGTTGGCGCGGGAGGCCACGAGCAGTACTTC
cdr3_aa: CSVGAGGHEQYF

j_call: TRBJ2-5
v_call: TRBV7-2
clone_size: .
d_call: .
cdr3_nt: TGTGCCAGCAGCTTACGCGCGGACCAAGAGACCCAGTACTTC
cdr3_aa: CASSLRADQETQYF

j_call: TRBJ1-2
v_call: TRBV28
clone_size: once
d_call: TRBD1
cdr3_nt: TGTGCCAGCAGTGTGGACAGGGGAAGAAACTATGGCTACACCTTC
cdr3_aa: CASSVDRGRNYGYTF

j_call: TRBJ2-3
v_call: TRBV19
clone_size: once
d_call: .
cdr3_nt: TGTGCCAGTAGTATAGGGCTAGGAAGCGATACGCAGTATTTT
cdr3_aa: CASSIGLGSDTQYF

j_call: TRBJ2-1
v_call: TRBV11-3
clone_size: .
d_call: TRBD1
cdr3_nt: TGTGCCAGCAGCTTAGCCCCCGGACAGGCCGAGCAGTTCTTC
cdr3_aa: CASSLAPGQAEQFF

j_call: TRBJ2-5
v_call: TRBV27
clone_size: few
d_call: .
cdr3_nt: TGTGCCAGCTGGCTAGCAGGACAAGAGACCCAGTACTTC
cdr3_aa: CASWLAGQETQYF

j_call: TRBJ1-5
v_call: TRBV5-5
clone_size: .
d_call: .
cdr3_nt: TGTGCCAGCAGCTTAGGACAGAATAATCAGCCCCAGCATTTT
cdr3_aa: CASSLGQNNQPQHF

j_call: TRBJ2-3
v_call: TRBV11-3
clone_size: .
d_call: TRBD1
cdr3_nt: TGTGCCAGCAGCCAGTCGGACAGGGGGACAGATACGCAGTATTTT
cdr3_aa: CASSQSDRGTDTQYF

j_call: TRBJ1-5
v_call: TRBV6-8
clone_size: .
d_call: .
cdr3_nt: TGTGCCAGCACCAATACGGGGGGAACCAATCAGCCCCAGCATTTT
cdr3_aa: CASTNTGGTNQPQHF

j_call: TRBJ1-1
v_call: TRBV4-1
clone_size: .
d_call: .
cdr3_nt: TGCGCCAGCAGCCAAGATTCATACACTGAAGCTTTCTTT
cdr3_aa: CASSQDSYTEAFF

j_call: TRBJ1-2
v_call: TRBV7-2
clone_size: .
d_call: .
cdr3_nt: TGTGCCAGCAGCTTGGGGGGAGAGGGCTACACCTTC
cdr3_aa: CASSLGGEGYTF